One sample yielded the 21 T cell receptor beta chains listed below, sequenced in a study of T-cell memory formation after mild COVID-19. TCRdb ran MiXCR on the 5' RACE reads and lists one entry per CDR3 protein. The table includes roughly 220,000 distinct CDR3 sequences, just over 9.5% detected once. Sequencing was done on a sample of PBMCs or a T cell subset sorted from them (not recorded which). The receptors here all came from a man aged 18 to 29 who had mild COVID-19 (a few samples of this study predate the infection). Cell type and time point are not known.

This clonotype was observed a few times. The genes are TRBV2 and TRBJ2-5; TRBD2 is a possible D gene (6 bases). This CDR3 comprises 12 residues. V was pared by 4 bases and J by 3 bases, with 6 bases between. Germline V gene sequence: CDR1 SNHLY, CDR2 FYNNEI. The CDR3 is CASSGTKETQYF. CDR3 sequence (DNA): TGTGCCAGCAGTGGGACTAAAGAGACCCAGTACTTC.

This clonotype showed up just a few times. This chain uses TRBV7-9 with TRBJ2-3; TRBD2 matches at 8 bases. The CDR3 contains 18 residues. CDR1 and CDR2 from the germline V gene are SEHNR and FQNEAQ (reference sequence). V shed 3 bases, J shed 1 base, and the junction held 12 bases outside the gene matches. The CDR3 loop reads CASSFPSGGSGGTDTQYF. The CDR3 DNA follows: TGTGCCAGCAGCTTTCCTTCGGGGGGTAGCGGGGGCACAGATACGCAGTATTTT.

This chain connects TRBV27 to TRBJ2-1, with D possibly being TRBD1 (6 bases). In germline, CDR1 is MNHEY, CDR2 SMNVEV (reference sequence). The ends were cut back, 4 bases at V and 8 bases at J, with 18 bases in the middle. This CDR3 region has 15 residues. The CDR3 bases are TGTGCCAGCAGTTCACCGGGACACCCTAGGGATGAGCAGTTCTTC. As protein: CASSSPGHPRDEQFF.

The CDR3 DNA sequence: TGTGCCAGCAGCAAGCTACTGGGAGGGGCTGTCGAGCAGTACTTC. This translates into CASSKLLGGAVEQYF. The gene calls are TRBV7-9 and TRBJ2-7, with 7 bases that match TRBD2. This CDR3 has 15 amino acids. CDR1 is SEHNR and CDR2 is FQNEAQ in the germline V gene (reference sequence). V lost 5 bases, J lost 6 bases, and 13 bases stayed unmatched.

The table lists this clonotype with a few counts. This chain links TRBV6-2 or TRBV6-3 with TRBJ1-2; D possibly corresponds to TRBD1 (5 bases). The CDR3 covers 14 residues. Trimming took 5 bases from V and 5 from J, leaving 15 bases between them. Germline V lookup: CDR1 MNHEY, CDR2 SVGEGT. For the CDR3, the DNA is TGTGCCAGCAGTAAAGGACAAGAAGGATATGGCTACACCTTC. It codes for CASSKGQEGYGYTF.

This clonotype was counted at least ten times. The V call is TRBV12-3 or TRBV12-4, the J call TRBJ2-5, with a tentative D call TRBD2 (7 bases). V gave up 7 bases and J gave up 1 base, with 13 bases separating them. The CDR3 length is 14 residues. CDR3 sequence: CASTFGGPQETQYF. The CDR3 bases are TGTGCCAGCACTTTCGGGGGGCCCCAAGAGACCCAGTACTTC.

CDR3 sequence: CASSFGDWTQYF. CDR3 nucleotides: TGCGCCAGCAGCTTCGGGGACTGGACCCAGTACTTC. This rearrangement joins TRBV5-1 to TRBJ2-5, with a tentative D call TRBD2 (6 bases). Trimming cost V 2 bases and J 7 bases, with 9 bases left between them. Germline lookup yields CDR1 SGHRS and CDR2 YFSETQ. The CDR3 is 12 amino acids.

This clonotype has more than one count but fewer than ten. The chain recombines TRBV7-9 with TRBJ1-1, with a possible D match to TRBD1 (6 bases). Trimming stripped 6 bases from V and 1 base from J, with 21 bases between. Looked up from germline, CDR1 is SEHNR and CDR2 is FQNEAQ (reference sequence). The CDR3 totals 17 residues. The DNA for the CDR3 is TGTGCCAGCAGTTCCGGACGGGACACCAATTCGAACACTGAAGCTTTCTTT. Protein product: CASSSGRDTNSNTEAFF.

This clonotype was recorded at least ten times. The chain is built from TRBV27 and TRBJ2-5; D remains ambiguous. Germline V gives CDR1 MNHEY, CDR2 SMNVEV (reference sequence). V was cut by 6 bases and J by 5 bases, with 13 bases left in between. This CDR3 is 13 amino acids long. The CDR3 protein is CASSPPARETQYF. The CDR3 coding sequence is TGTGCCAGCAGCCCCCCCGCGCGTGAGACCCAGTACTTC.

This clonotype was seen a few times. V usage is TRBV20-1 and J usage is TRBJ2-5; possibly TRBD2 for D (6 bases). The V end was cut by 6 bases, the J end by 5 bases, with 19 bases between. There are 14 residues in the CDR3. CDR1 and CDR2 from the germline V gene are DFQATT and SNEGSKA (reference sequence). The CDR3 nucleotides are TGCAGTGCCCTACCCCCGACTAGGGGCGAGACCCAGTACTTC. Amino acids: CSALPPTRGETQYF.

This clonotype was found a few times. The V and J genes are TRBV6-5 and TRBJ2-7; D gene ambiguous. Germline loops: CDR1 MNHEY, CDR2 SVGAGI. The CDR3 has 12 amino acids. V dropped 2 bases and J dropped 7 bases, with 9 bases sitting between them. The CDR3 is CASSYPGGEQYF. The CDR3 DNA sequence: TGTGCCAGCAGTTACCCCGGTGGTGAGCAGTACTTC.

This clonotype was seen many times. The chain is built from TRBV7-2 and TRBJ2-5; D remains ambiguous. The CDR3 spans 12 residues. The germline V and J ends were trimmed by 6 bases and 5 bases, with 10 bases remaining between them. Germline V lookup: CDR1 SGHTA, CDR2 FQGNSA. CDR3 sequence: CASSYDGETQYF. In DNA form, the CDR3 reads TGTGCCAGCAGTTATGACGGTGAGACCCAGTACTTC.

This clonotype was detected many times. This rearrangement joins TRBV5-1 to TRBJ2-1, with TRBD1 matching over 10 bases. Germline-derived CDR1 and CDR2 are SGHRS and YFSETQ. V trimming: 5 bases; J trimming: 1 base; junction bases outside the gene matches: 3. The CDR3 runs 15 residues. For the CDR3, the DNA is TGCGCCAGCAGGTCGGGACAGGGGTCCTACAATGAGCAGTTCTTC. Translating it yields CASRSGQGSYNEQFF.

The CDR3 spells CATSVDARGHTGELFF. The CDR3 bases are TGTGCCACCAGCGTCGACGCCCGGGGGCACACCGGGGAGCTGTTTTTT. This chain links TRBV15 with TRBJ2-2; D is tentatively TRBD1 or TRBD2 (6 bases each). The CDR3 runs 16 residues. V dropped 5 bases and J dropped 3 bases, with 16 bases sitting between them. CDR1 and CDR2 (germline): LNHNV, YYDKDF (reference sequence).

In this sample, this clonotype turned up a few times. The chain combines TRBV6-2 or TRBV6-3 with TRBJ1-1, with TRBD1 as a possible D gene (6 bases). Trimming removed 2 bases at V and 3 bases at J, with 13 bases between. This CDR3 has 15 residues. Germline CDR1 and CDR2: MNHEY and SVGEGT. For the CDR3, the DNA is TGTGCCAGCAGTTACCCCAGGGGTTTTCACACTGAAGCTTTCTTT. Amino acids: CASSYPRGFHTEAFF.

The table lists this clonotype with a few counts. The rearrangement uses TRBV11-1 and TRBJ2-5; 11 bases are shared with TRBD1. V gave up 5 bases and J gave up 4 bases; unmatched junction bases: 3. The CDR3 extends over 14 amino acids. In germline, CDR1 is SGHAT, CDR2 FQDESV (reference sequence). CDR3 region: CASSRDRGGETQYF. The CDR3 DNA follows: TGTGCCAGCAGCCGGGACAGGGGGGGAGAGACCCAGTACTTC.

This clonotype was observed a handful of times. The V call is TRBV4-3, the J call TRBJ1-3; no clear D gene. The CDR3 totals 17 residues. From germline, CDR1 is LGHNA and CDR2 YSLEER. Trimming cost V 4 bases and J 0 bases, with 16 bases left between them. The CDR3 sequence is CASSPSTVSVSGNTIYF. In DNA form, the CDR3 reads TGCGCCAGCAGCCCAAGCACAGTCTCGGTCTCTGGAAACACCATATATTTT.

This clonotype was seen a few times. The chain joins TRBV21-1 to TRBJ2-3; whether TRBD2, the table's D call, matches the DNA was not checked. TRBV21-1 is a known pseudogene. CDR3 size: 15 residues. CDR3 sequence (DNA): TGTGCCAGCAGCAGGTGTAGCGGGGGGGCCGATACGCAGTATTTT. This translates into CASSRCSGGADTQYF.

This clonotype has a count of ten or more. The chain couples TRBV7-2 to TRBJ2-4, with TRBD2 identical over 7 bases. V trimming: 6 bases; J trimming: 5 bases; junction bases outside the gene matches: 7. There are 14 residues in the CDR3. Germline V gene lookup returns CDR1 SGHTA and CDR2 FQGNSA. CDR3 amino acids: CASRYTLAENIQYF. DNA for the CDR3: TGTGCCAGCAGATATACCCTAGCGGAAAACATTCAGTACTTC.

V is TRBV20-1 and J is TRBJ1-5; D ambiguous. CDR1 and CDR2 from the germline V gene are DFQATT and SNEGSKA (reference sequence). The CDR3 sequence is 14 residues long. V gave up 4 bases and J gave up 6 bases, with 16 bases separating them. CDR3 nucleotides: TGCAGTGCTACCTCCGGGGAGGCCACTCAGCCCCAGCATTTT. Translated, it gives CSATSGEATQPQHF.

The chain recombines TRBV12-5 with TRBJ2-1; D unresolved. The germline V gene encodes CDR1 LGHNT and CDR2 FRNRAP. V was clipped by 1 base and J by 9 bases, with 4 bases between them. The CDR3 covers 11 residues. Here the CDR3 DNA reads TGTGCTAGTGGTTTGGGACCTGAGCAGTTCTTC. It codes for CASGLGPEQFF.